These T cell receptor beta chains were read from a single sample in a study of control samples from healthy donors and cancer patients. Produced via immunoSEQ multiplex PCR; TCRdb's table is partial and in-frame only. The repertoire includes under 150,000 clones, 80% to 90% of them detected once, and around 1.1% sits in the top ten. Sequencing was performed on PBMCs. These receptors were collected from a woman aged 50 to 60 with colorectal cancer. CDR3s include the opening cysteine and the closing phenylalanine or tryptophan. Each record gives: V gene, J gene, D gene, clone size, CDR3 protein, CDR3 DNA. A D gene is named only where the DNA matches it firmly. Expanded clones are given a class, and other clones once, few, many or no size at all.

TRBV7-2	TRBJ1-3	TRBD1	.	CASSGSSTGGRLDTIYF	TGTGCCAGCAGCGGCTCAAGCACAGGGGGTAGATTGGACACCATATATTTT
TRBV5-1	TRBJ1-2	TRBD1	.	CASSMPDRGGGYTF	TGCGCCAGCAGCATGCCGGACAGGGGTGGTGGCTACACCTTC
TRBV6-5	TRBJ2-1	.	.	CASSRDYNEQFF	TGTGCCAGCAGCAGGGACTACAATGAGCAGTTCTTC
TRBV9	TRBJ1-1	.	.	CASSVESMNTEAFF	TGTGCCAGCAGCGTAGAAAGCATGAACACTGAAGCTTTCTTT
TRBV29-1	TRBJ2-1	TRBD2	.	CSGRLAGGPNEQFF	TGCAGCGGCAGACTAGCGGGAGGGCCCAATGAGCAGTTCTTC
TRBV29-1	TRBJ1-1	.	.	CSARPGGSTEAFF	TGCAGCGCACGCCCCGGGGGGAGCACTGAAGCTTTCTTT
TRBV13	TRBJ2-3	.	.	CASSAGRRGLTDTQYF	TGTGCCAGCAGCGCCGGGAGGCGGGGGCTGACAGATACGCAGTATTTT
TRBV30	TRBJ2-7	.	.	CAWSPGTWEQYF	TGTGCCTGGAGTCCAGGGACGTGGGAGCAGTACTTC
TRBV11-2	TRBJ1-1	.	.	CASSPEWGTVTEAFF	TGTGCCAGCAGCCCAGAGTGGGGGACGGTTACTGAAGCTTTCTTT
TRBV3-1/TRBV3-2	TRBJ2-2	TRBD1	few	CASSWGQGETGELFF	TGTGCCAGCAGCTGGGGACAGGGGGAAACCGGGGAGCTGTTTTTT
TRBV9	TRBJ2-3	.	.	CASSGGNTQYF	TGTGCCAGCAGCGGAGGGAATACGCAGTATTTT
TRBV5-1	TRBJ2-1	.	.	CASSYPPGSSYNEQFF	TGCGCCAGCAGCTACCCTCCCGGGAGCTCCTACAATGAGCAGTTCTTC
TRBV15	TRBJ2-7	TRBD1	.	CATSRGQGNYEQYF	TGTGCCACCAGCAGGGGACAGGGGAATTACGAGCAGTACTTC
TRBV18	TRBJ2-7	.	.	CASSLRDGAYEQYF	TGTGCCAGCTCACTCCGGGACGGGGCCTACGAGCAGTACTTC
TRBV11-1	TRBJ1-6	TRBD1	.	CASSLDRDRSPLHF	TGTGCCAGCAGCTTGGACAGGGACCGTTCACCCCTCCACTTT
TRBV7-9	TRBJ1-5	TRBD1	few	CASSSGQDSIMADQPQHF	TGTGCCAGCAGCTCTGGACAGGACTCGATTATGGCCGATCAGCCCCAGCATTTT
TRBV27	TRBJ1-5	TRBD1	.	CASSIQGNSNQPQHF	TGTGCCAGCAGCATACAGGGGAATAGCAATCAGCCCCAGCATTTT
TRBV5-4	TRBJ1-1	.	.	CASSLPAGSTEAFF	TGTGCCAGCAGCCTCCCGGCGGGTAGCACTGAAGCTTTCTTT
TRBV6-5	TRBJ1-4	.	.	CASRRTATNEKLFF	TGTGCCAGCAGACGGACAGCAACTAATGAAAAACTGTTTTTT
TRBV3-1/TRBV3-2	TRBJ1-2	TRBD1	.	CASSPTVGQGGGYTF	TGTGCCAGCAGCCCGACGGTAGGGCAGGGGGGAGGCTACACCTTC
TRBV30	TRBJ1-1	.	.	CASTSAGAVGTEAFF	TGTGCCTCAACGTCTGCGGGGGCCGTTGGAACTGAAGCTTTCTTT
TRBV4-1	TRBJ2-3	TRBD1	.	CASSRTGLTDTQYF	TGCGCCAGCAGCCGGACAGGTCTCACAGATACGCAGTATTTT
TRBV24-1	TRBJ2-2	.	few	CASEHENTGELFF	TGTGCCAGCGAACATGAAAACACCGGGGAGCTGTTTTTT
TRBV3-1/TRBV3-2	TRBJ2-5	.	.	CASSQDWRGRETQYF	TGTGCCAGCAGCCAAGATTGGAGGGGGCGAGAGACCCAGTACTTC
TRBV12-5	TRBJ1-3	.	.	CASGRVRGLAGNTIYF	TGTGCTAGTGGTCGGGTGAGGGGATTGGCCGGAAACACCATATATTTT
TRBV19	TRBJ1-1	.	.	CASSLQLNTEAFF	TGTGCCAGTAGTTTACAGTTGAACACTGAAGCTTTCTTT
TRBV19	TRBJ1-2	.	.	CASNSLDSRYGYTF	TGTGCCAGCAATAGCTTGGACAGCCGCTATGGCTACACCTTC
TRBV5-6	TRBJ1-1	.	.	CASSLGGLNTEAFF	TGTGCCAGCAGCTTGGGCGGTTTGAACACTGAAGCTTTCTTT
TRBV5-6	TRBJ1-1	.	.	CASSFLGTQNTEAFF	TGTGCCAGCAGCTTCTTAGGGACTCAGAACACTGAAGCTTTCTTT
TRBV6-5	TRBJ2-7	.	.	CASSTLDGSFGQYF	TGTGCCAGCAGTACCCTGGACGGATCTTTCGGGCAGTACTTC
TRBV30	TRBJ1-2	.	.	CAWSVGSGQAYGYTF	.